One TCR beta chain is described in this entry. The data derive from a study of blood T cell repertoires in COVID-19. Study-wide context: Spain, Italy and the United States supplied samples that represented acute and convalescent COVID-19.

Produced via immunoSEQ multiplex PCR; TCRdb's table is partial and in-frame only. The sample lists about 320,000 clones, more than 80% occurring once. The source is a man between 18 and 35 years old who had recovered from COVID-19. Material for sequencing was peripheral blood.

CDR3 nucleotide sequence: TGTGCCAGTAAGACCGGACAGGGAGGCCAGCCCCAGCATTTT. Its protein product is CASKTGQGGQPQHF. The V call is TRBV19, the J call TRBJ1-5; 8 nucleotides line up with TRBD1. V shed 7 bases and J 7 bases; nucleotides not matched to a gene: 9. The V gene's germline CDR1 is LNHDA and CDR2 SQIVND (reference sequence). The CDR3 runs 14 residues.